The rows below give T cell receptor beta chains drawn from one sample of a study of T cells in narcolepsy. The protocol was immunoSEQ multiplex PCR, while the TCRdb copy is restricted to in-frame clones and leaves out a portion. Here the sample spans around 28,000 clones, just under 80% being singletons. Sequencing was carried out using CD45RA- memory CD4+ T cells from PBMCs. Receptors were obtained from a human donor with narcolepsy. Each CDR3 is given with its conserved first and last residue. The D gene is left open where the match is weak. Not all rows give a size; the values are once, few, many and, for expanded clones, a class.

cdr3_aa	cdr3_nt	clone_size	d_call	v_call	j_call
CASSTTGGVEAEAFF	TGTGCCAGCAGCACTACAGGGGGCGTGGAGGCTGAAGCTTTCTTT	-	TRBD1	TRBV5-6	TRBJ1-1
CASSGGTATGTDTQYF	TGCGCCAGCAGCGGAGGGACAGCGACCGGGACAGATACGCAGTATTTT	-	-	TRBV5-1	TRBJ2-3
CASSGGRPSYEQYF	TGTGCCAGCAGCGGGGGGCGTCCCTCCTACGAGCAGTACTTC	-	-	TRBV11-2	TRBJ2-7
CASSLELRREAFYGYTF	TGTGCCAGCAGCTTAGAGTTACGCCGGGAGGCTTTCTATGGCTACACCTTC	-	-	TRBV7-6	TRBJ1-2
CASGTTGAYYGYTF	TGTGCCAGCGGGACGACAGGGGCGTACTATGGCTACACCTTC	once	TRBD1	TRBV6-5	TRBJ1-2
CASSIGDSLQGDEGYTF	TGTGCCAGTAGTATAGGCGATTCACTACAGGGAGATGAAGGCTACACCTTC	few	-	TRBV19	TRBJ1-2
CASSYSEGGNTIYF	TGTGCCAGCAGTTACTCGGAGGGTGGAAACACCATATATTTT	few	-	TRBV6-6	TRBJ1-3
CVPRRGNDTEAFF	TGTGTCCCTCGGAGAGGGAATGACACTGAAGCTTTCTTT	-	-	TRBV19	TRBJ1-1
CASSLVQSNYGYTF	TGTGCCAGCAGCTTGGTACAGAGTAACTATGGCTACACCTTC	-	-	TRBV5-4	TRBJ1-2
CASSLLAGGSDTQYF	TGTGCCAGTAGCCTACTAGCGGGAGGCTCAGATACGCAGTATTTT	-	TRBD2	TRBV19	TRBJ2-3
CASSPDRQETQYF	TGTGCCAGCAGCCCCGACAGACAAGAGACCCAGTACTTC	-	-	TRBV13	TRBJ2-5
CASSERIAGEKLFF	TGTGCCAGCAGTGAAAGGATAGCAGGGGAAAAACTGTTTTTT	-	-	TRBV6-1	TRBJ1-4
CAWSPFRTSGFTDTQYF	TGTGCCTGGAGTCCCTTCCGGACTAGCGGTTTCACAGATACGCAGTATTTT	-	TRBD2	TRBV30	TRBJ2-3
CASSLDPAGRSYLLNTEAFF	TGCGCCAGCAGCTTGGACCCCGCGGGACGGTCCTACCTGCTGAACACTGAAGCTTTCTTT	-	-	TRBV5-1	TRBJ1-1
CASSEGSSSSPLHF	TGTGCCAGCAGTGAGGGCTCTTCCTCCTCACCCCTCCACTTT	once	-	TRBV6-4	TRBJ1-6
CAIAPRGQKTGELFF	TGTGCCATTGCCCCCCGGGGACAGAAGACCGGGGAGCTGTTTTTT	-	TRBD1	TRBV10-3	TRBJ2-2
CASSYIGSEQYF	TGTGCCAGCAGTTACATAGGTTCCGAGCAGTACTTC	few	-	TRBV6-6	TRBJ2-7
CASSPGAGDLKPQHF	TGTGCCAGCTCACCAGGGGCAGGGGATTTGAAGCCCCAGCATTTT	-	-	TRBV18	TRBJ1-5
CASISGGGQIGAQHF	TGTGCCAGCATCTCGGGGGGCGGCCAAATAGGGGCCCAGCATTTT	-	-	TRBV6-1	TRBJ1-5
CASRSRTVSVVTKNIQYF	TGTGCCAGCAGATCTAGGACTGTTTCGGTGGTGACCAAAAACATTCAGTACTTC	-	-	TRBV5-8	TRBJ2-4
CASSYSTGGRGTEAFF	TGTGCCAGCAGTTACTCCACAGGGGGAAGAGGTACTGAAGCTTTCTTT	-	TRBD1	TRBV6-5	TRBJ1-1
CASSIGSTDTQYF	TGTGCCAGTAGTATCGGGAGCACAGATACGCAGTATTTT	-	-	TRBV19	TRBJ2-3